This TCR beta chain was obtained from a study of blood T cell repertoires in COVID-19. Per germline, CDR1 SGHTA and CDR2 FQGNSA. CDR3 size: 14 residues. Trimming took 5 bases from V and 7 from J, leaving 17 bases between them. In the study's own analysis: It was from reference gene primer amplification that nucleated cell counts were estimated. Assay used: immunoSEQ multiplex PCR; TCRdb lists only in-frame clones, some missing. V and J calls and clone size are given by that table; D and trimming were obtained from the DNA. The sample lists 340,000 or so clones, approximately 82% seen once, with under 3% in the top ten.

The sequenced sample consisted of peripheral blood. The chain couples TRBV7-2 to TRBJ1-2; weak D call: TRBD1 (6 bases). The TCR was taken from a man younger than 40 with active or convalescent COVID-19. CDR3 loop: CASSPDPGTLGYTF. In DNA form, the CDR3 reads TGTGCCAGCAGCCCAGACCCCGGGACACTTGGCTACACCTTC. Supplemented by reference TRBV7-2 and TRBJ1-2, the full variable domain reads GAGVSQSPSNKVTEKGKDVELRCDPISGHTALYWYRQSLGQGLEFLIYFQGNSAPDKSGLPSDRFSAERTGGSVSTLTIQRTQQEDSAVYLCASSPDPGTLGYTFGSGTRLTVV.